The 25 T cell receptor beta chains below all came from one sample that was sequenced in a study of Ad26.COV2.S vaccination and SARS-CoV-2 variants. The treatment denotes: some 19 received Ad26.COV2.S at low or high dose, single or two shots; about 5 received placebo; per-sample allocation not given. Repertoires come from day 63 after the first vaccine or placebo injection. Assay used: immunoSEQ multiplex PCR; TCRdb lists only in-frame clones, some missing. The sample includes about 680,000 clones, roughly 90% of them seen just once. The input for sequencing was peripheral blood, taken in a trial of Ad26.COV2.S vaccine versus placebo. The origin of the receptors is a person between 18 and 65 years old who received the Ad26.COV2.S COVID-19 vaccine or a placebo.

The chain has TRBV27 and TRBJ2-7; 7 bases agree with TRBD1. Losses at the gene ends were 5 bases for V and 0 bases for J; bases not matched to a gene: 13. This CDR3 has 17 amino acids. Germline CDR1 reads MNHEY; CDR2 reads SMNVEV (reference sequence). The CDR3 DNA is TGTGCCAGCAGTCCAAGACAGGGACCGTTATACTCCTACGAGCAGTACTTC. This codes for CASSPRQGPLYSYEQYF.

The J gene is TRBJ2-3, the V gene TRBV6-2 or TRBV6-3; D is perhaps TRBD1 (6 bases). This CDR3 region has 13 residues. Germline-derived CDR1 and CDR2 are MNHEY and SVGEGT. With 5 bases removed from V and 4 bases from J, the gap between germline ends came to 10 bases. The CDR3 is CASSRQVPDTQYF. CDR3 in DNA: TGTGCCAGCAGTCGACAGGTCCCAGATACGCAGTATTTT.

J is TRBJ2-2 and V is TRBV5-6; TRBD2 matches at 10 bases. V trimming: 0 bases; J trimming: 7 bases; junction bases outside the gene matches: 6. There are 16 residues in the CDR3. The V gene's germline CDR1 is SGHDT and CDR2 YYEEEE. The CDR3 reads CASSLELAGASGELFF. CDR3 nucleotides: TGTGCCAGCAGCTTGGAGCTAGCGGGGGCAAGCGGGGAGCTGTTTTTT.

The chain links TRBV10-3 to TRBJ2-7, with D perhaps being TRBD1 or TRBD2 (6 bases each). This CDR3 spans 13 amino acids. Deletions cut 3 bases from V and 5 bases from J, with 11 bases between. CDR1 is ENHRY, CDR2 SYGVKD, per germline. The CDR3 here is CAISEGGIDEQYF. CDR3 nucleotides: TGTGCCATCAGTGAAGGGGGGATCGACGAGCAGTACTTC.

This chain joins TRBV10-1 and TRBJ2-2, with D maybe TRBD2 (6 bases). Germline values: CDR1 WNHNN, CDR2 SYGVQD (reference sequence). CDR3 length equals 13 residues. Trimming stripped 8 bases from V and 2 bases from J, with 9 bases between. The CDR3 loop is CASGGTNTGELFF. As DNA, the CDR3 is TGCGCCAGCGGCGGGACTAACACCGGGGAGCTGTTTTTT.

The gene calls are TRBV5-1 and TRBJ2-3, with 9 nucleotides matching TRBD2. The CDR3 totals 15 residues. After removal of 0 bases from V and 1 base from J, the junction contained 0 bases not matched to a gene. CDR1 and CDR2 (germline): SGHRS, YFSETQ. Here the CDR3 DNA reads TGCGCCAGCAGCTTGGGGACTAGCGGCACAGATACGCAGTATTTT. This sequence encodes CASSLGTSGTDTQYF. Supplemented by reference TRBV5-1 and TRBJ2-3, the full variable domain reads KAGVTQTPRYLIKTRGQQVTLSCSPISGHRSVSWYQQTPGQGLQFLFEYFSETQRNKGNFPGRFSGRQFSNSRSEMNVSTLELGDSALYLCASSLGTSGTDTQYFGPGTRLTVL.

The chain combines TRBV24-1 with TRBJ2-3, with D perhaps assigned TRBD1 or TRBD2 (5 bases each). V was pared by 5 bases and J by 5 bases, with 16 bases between. CDR3 length: 15 amino acids. Germline V lookup: CDR1 KGHDR, CDR2 SFDVKD. CDR3 DNA: TGTGCCACCAGTGGGGGCCGAGGGATCGTAGATACGCAGTATTTT. Its translation is CATSGGRGIVDTQYF.

This chain uses TRBV5-4 with TRBJ1-1; D possibly corresponds to TRBD1 (5 bases). V was trimmed by 1 base and J by 4 bases, leaving 8 bases between them. This CDR3 is 13 amino acids long. Looked up from germline, CDR1 is SGHNT and CDR2 is YYREEE (reference sequence). CDR3 sequence (DNA): TGTGCCAGCAGCTTGTCCGGGGCCACTGAAGCTTTCTTT. It is translated as CASSLSGATEAFF.

The rearrangement uses TRBV4-2 and TRBJ1-1, with D perhaps TRBD1 (6 bases). The CDR3 is 19 amino acids. Germline V CDR1 and CDR2: LGHNA, YNFKEQ. V gave up 0 bases and J gave up 6 bases, with 26 bases separating them. The CDR3 DNA follows: TGTGCCAGCAGCCAAGATTGGGGGGGCGGCACGCTCGGGTGGTCTGAAGCTTTCTTT. This encodes CASSQDWGGGTLGWSEAFF.

The V call is TRBV20-1, the J call TRBJ2-5, with 8 bases matching TRBD2. Germline assignment: CDR1 DFQATT and CDR2 SNEGSKA (reference sequence). The CDR3 is 16 residues long. The junction had 13 bases not matched to a gene; V was cut back by 3 bases and J by 4 bases. This CDR3 reads CSASLPGLVEPETQYF. CDR3 bases: TGCAGTGCTAGTCTACCGGGACTAGTGGAACCAGAGACCCAGTACTTC.

This chain joins TRBV9 and TRBJ2-3; 10 bases match TRBD2. In germline, CDR1 is SGDLS, CDR2 YYNGEE. With 2 bases clipped from V and 3 bases from J, the junction kept 3 bases outside the gene matches. The CDR3 runs 15 residues. The CDR3 DNA is TGTGCCAGCAGCGTCCTAGCGGGGGTTACAGATACGCAGTATTTT. Encoded protein: CASSVLAGVTDTQYF.

The J gene is TRBJ1-2, the V gene TRBV7-9, with 10 bases lining up with TRBD1. This CDR3 comprises 15 residues. Germline CDR1 and CDR2: SEHNR and FQNEAQ (reference sequence). The trim removed 5 bases at V and 7 bases at J, leaving 10 bases unmatched. CDR3 nucleotides: TGTGCCAGCAGCCCCCCGAACGACAGGGGGCCTGGCTACACCTTC. It encodes CASSPPNDRGPGYTF.

The chain combines TRBV10-3 with TRBJ2-7; D is uncertain. The CDR3 length is 12 residues. Trimming stripped 11 bases from V and 2 bases from J, with 13 bases between. Per germline, CDR1 ENHRY and CDR2 SYGVKD. This CDR3 reads CASLGSTYEQYF. The CDR3 nucleotides read TGTGCCTCCCTAGGGTCCACCTACGAGCAGTACTTC.

The chain has TRBV7-9 and TRBJ2-7; D may correspond to TRBD1 or TRBD2 (5 bases each). V dropped 5 bases and J dropped 0 bases, with 17 bases sitting between them. The CDR3 sequence is 16 residues long. Germline assignment: CDR1 SEHNR and CDR2 FQNEAQ (reference sequence). The CDR3 bases are TGTGCCAGCAGCCTGACCTTCGGGGCCAGCTCCTACGAGCAGTACTTC. As protein: CASSLTFGASSYEQYF. The entire variable domain, with the rest obtained from reference TRBV7-9 and TRBJ2-7, is as follows: DTGVSQNPRHKITKRGQNVTFRCDPISEHNRLYWYRQTLGQGPEFLTYFQNEAQLEKSRLLSDRFSAERPKGSFSTLEIQRTEQGDSAMYLCASSLTFGASSYEQYFGPGTRLTVT.

The V call is TRBV14, the J call TRBJ1-4, with 9 bases identical to TRBD1. The CDR3 length is 19 residues. Germline V CDR1 and CDR2: SGHDN, FVKESK. J gave up 2 bases and V 4 bases, and 14 bases lay outside the gene matches. CDR3 loop: CASSRATGGSAVTNEKLFF. CDR3 nucleotide sequence: TGTGCCAGCAGCCGAGCTACAGGGGGCTCGGCGGTGACTAATGAAAAACTGTTTTTT.

V is TRBV5-1 and J is TRBJ2-2; D is perhaps TRBD1 or TRBD2 (5 bases each). Germline V lookup: CDR1 SGHRS, CDR2 YFSETQ. Trimming cost V 3 bases and J 5 bases, with 8 bases left between them. The CDR3 has 13 amino acids. CDR3 coding DNA: TGCGCCAGCAGCTGGGGGACGACCGGGGAGCTGTTTTTT. This codes for CASSWGTTGELFF.

Details on this clone: This CDR3 is also generated by other DNA sequences in the sample. The chain has TRBV5-1 and TRBJ1-3, with D uncertain. From germline, CDR1 is SGHRS and CDR2 YFSETQ. V lost 0 bases and J 4 bases, leaving 8 bases between the germline ends. The CDR3 is made up of 14 amino acids. The CDR3 region is CASSLDGSGNTIYF. In DNA form, the CDR3 reads TGCGCCAGCAGCTTGGATGGGTCCGGAAACACCATATATTTT. Based on the CDR3 plus reference TRBV5-1 and TRBJ1-3, the full variable domain is KAGVTQTPRYLIKTRGQQVTLSCSPISGHRSVSWYQQTPGQGLQFLFEYFSETQRNKGNFPGRFSGRQFSNSRSEMNVSTLELGDSALYLCASSLDGSGNTIYFGEGSWLTVV.

The V and J genes are TRBV19 and TRBJ2-7, with 12 bases lining up with TRBD1. The length of the CDR3 is 14 residues. V lost 3 bases to trimming and J lost 6 bases; unmatched junction nucleotides: 3. The germline CDR1 and CDR2 sequences are LNHDA and SQIVND (reference sequence). The CDR3 coding sequence is TGTGCCAGTAGTATCCGGGACAGGGGGCTCGAGCAGTACTTC. This translates into CASSIRDRGLEQYF.

This clone was seen just once. The gene calls are TRBV11-2 and TRBJ2-7; D remains unclear. Germline V CDR1 and CDR2: SGHAT, FQNNGV. Trimming took 4 bases from V and 8 from J, leaving 18 bases between them. The CDR3 runs 14 residues. CDR3 sequence: CASSSETRIGQQYF. The CDR3 DNA reads as TGTGCCAGCAGCTCAGAGACACGGATTGGGCAGCAGTACTTC.

This clone has only a few counts. The CDR3 sequence: CASSSARSTGNTIYF. In DNA form, the CDR3 reads TGCGCCAGCAGCTCTGCTCGCTCCACTGGAAACACCATATATTTT. J is TRBJ1-3 and V is TRBV5-1; D gene ambiguous. CDR3 length: 15 residues. Germline CDR1 is SGHRS and CDR2 is YFSETQ. The germline V and J ends were trimmed by 3 bases and 2 bases, with 12 bases remaining between them.

The chain uses TRBV7-9 and TRBJ1-3, with no clear D. Germline CDR1 is SEHNR and CDR2 is FQNEAQ (reference sequence). V lost 3 bases, J lost 0 bases, and 15 bases lay in between. The CDR3 has 17 residues. CDR3 in amino acids: CASSFETTLDSGNTIYF. The CDR3 region has the DNA TGTGCCAGCAGCTTCGAAACTACCCTTGACTCTGGAAACACCATATATTTT.

This clone was seen only a few times. The chain has TRBV19 and TRBJ1-2, with TRBD1 as a possible D gene (5 bases). The length of the CDR3 is 16 residues. Per the germline V gene, CDR1 is LNHDA and CDR2 is SQIVND (reference sequence). Deletions cut 3 bases from V and 6 bases from J, with 20 bases between. CDR3 coding DNA: TGTGCCAGTAGTATGGGACGGAGGGGACTTCGGGATGGCTACACCTTC. Amino acid sequence: CASSMGRRGLRDGYTF.

For the CDR3, the DNA is TGTGCCACCAGTGAGGGGCAGACCCAGTACTTC. Its translation is CATSEGQTQYF. The rearrangement joins TRBV24-1 to TRBJ2-5, with D possibly TRBD1 on 5 matching bases. V was trimmed by 4 bases and J by 6 bases, leaving 5 bases between them. The germline V gene encodes CDR1 KGHDR and CDR2 SFDVKD. This CDR3 is 11 amino acids long.

This rearrangement joins TRBV11-2 to TRBJ1-2; TRBD1 is a possible D gene (6 bases). The CDR3 is made up of 14 amino acids. Trimming removed 0 bases from V and 10 bases from J, with 15 bases in between. Germline assignment: CDR1 SGHAT and CDR2 FQNNGV. Here the CDR3 DNA reads TGTGCCAGCAGCTTAGAGGGACATATCGGACACTACACCTTC. It codes for CASSLEGHIGHYTF.

V and J are TRBV2 and TRBJ1-1, with D uncertain. V lost 8 bases and J 0 bases, leaving 10 bases between the germline ends. Per germline, CDR1 SNHLY and CDR2 FYNNEI. This CDR3 is 13 amino acids long. The CDR3 DNA reads as TGTGCCAGCGTTCTGGACCTGAACACTGAAGCTTTCTTT. Protein sequence: CASVLDLNTEAFF.